This entry concerns a single TCR beta chain. The data originate from a study of blood T cell repertoires in COVID-19. On the study more broadly: The origin of the acute and convalescent COVID-19 samples was the United States, Italy and Spain.

Sequencing used immunoSEQ multiplex PCR; TCRdb keeps in-frame clones, though not all of them. In the table there are 300,000 or so clones, about 90% of which are singletons. Germline CDR1 SGHTA, CDR2 FQGNSA. V lost 5 bases and J lost 6, with 14 bases in between. CDR3 length: 14 residues. The chain employs TRBV7-2 and TRBJ2-4; D not resolved. This receptor was identified in a woman in her 30s with COVID-19, enrolled during active disease. Sequencing was done on a sample of peripheral blood. CDR3 loop: CASSLGSGGNIQYF. CDR3 DNA: TGTGCCAGCAGCCTCGGGTCTGGCGGAAACATTCAGTACTTC.